The text below deals with one TCR beta chain. This sample is part of a study of blood T cell repertoires in COVID-19. The data were produced by immunoSEQ multiplex PCR, yet TCRdb's version contains in-frame clones alone and is incomplete. Of roughly 72,000 clones in the sample, about 88% were seen once. The clonotype comes from a human donor in a cohort sampled during active COVID-19. The sequencing input was peripheral blood.

The chain's CDR3 is CASSIRTGGYTF. CDR3 nucleotide sequence: TGTGCCAGCAGTATTCGGACAGGTGGCTACACCTTC. The rearrangement links TRBV6-5 to TRBJ1-2; 7 bases are a match to TRBD1. CDR3 length: 12 amino acids. CDR1 is MNHEY, CDR2 SVGAGI, per germline. V shed 5 bases, J shed 7 bases, and the junction held 4 bases outside the gene matches.